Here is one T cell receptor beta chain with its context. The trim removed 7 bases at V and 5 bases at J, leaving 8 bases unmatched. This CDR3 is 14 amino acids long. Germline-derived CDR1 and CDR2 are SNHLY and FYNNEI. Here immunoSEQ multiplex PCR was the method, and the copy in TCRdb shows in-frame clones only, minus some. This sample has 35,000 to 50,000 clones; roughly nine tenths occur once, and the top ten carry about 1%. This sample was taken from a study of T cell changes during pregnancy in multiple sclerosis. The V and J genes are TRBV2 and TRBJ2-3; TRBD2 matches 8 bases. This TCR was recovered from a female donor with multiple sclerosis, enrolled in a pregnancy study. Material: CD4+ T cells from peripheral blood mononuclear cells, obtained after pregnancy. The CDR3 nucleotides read TGTGCCAGCAAAAAAGCGGGAGTAGTAGATACGCAGTATTTT. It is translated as CASKKAGVVDTQYF.